One and the same sample provided the 2 T cell receptor beta chains below, sequenced in a study of PD-L1 blockade in urothelial cancer. Documented time point: peripheral blood 6 weeks after treatment start. TCRdb's table, derived via immunoSEQ multiplex PCR, lists solely in-frame clones and lacks some. The sample has more than 95,000 clones, 85% to 90% seen once. The sample in question was PBMCs, obtained around atezolizumab (anti-PD-L1) treatment. The origin of the receptors is a man aged 60-69 years with urothelial cancer.

The V call is TRBV19, the J call TRBJ2-7, with D perhaps matching TRBD2 (6 bases). Trimming removed 9 bases at V and 6 bases at J, with 15 bases between. Germline lookup yields CDR1 LNHDA and CDR2 SQIVND (reference sequence). The CDR3 is made up of 12 amino acids. The CDR3 region has the DNA TGTGCCAGCGGGAGCCCTCCTCGCGAGCAGTACTTC. Translated: CASGSPPREQYF. Combining the CDR3 with reference TRBV19 and TRBJ2-7 gives the whole variable domain DGGITQSPKYLFRKEGQNVTLSCEQNLNHDAMYWYRQDPGQGLRLIYYSQIVNDFQKGDIAEGYSVSREKKESFPLTVTSAQKNPTAFYLCASGSPPREQYFGPGTRLTVT.

The chain employs TRBV28 and TRBJ1-4; TRBD1 aligns across 7 bases. Germline-derived CDR1 and CDR2 are MDHEN and SYDVKM. The V segment lost 5 bases and the J segment 6 bases; nucleotides outside the gene matches: 9. There are 15 residues in the CDR3. The CDR3: CASSPGARGDEKLFF. Written as DNA, the CDR3 is TGTGCCAGCAGTCCCGGGGCCAGGGGGGATGAAAAACTGTTTTTT.